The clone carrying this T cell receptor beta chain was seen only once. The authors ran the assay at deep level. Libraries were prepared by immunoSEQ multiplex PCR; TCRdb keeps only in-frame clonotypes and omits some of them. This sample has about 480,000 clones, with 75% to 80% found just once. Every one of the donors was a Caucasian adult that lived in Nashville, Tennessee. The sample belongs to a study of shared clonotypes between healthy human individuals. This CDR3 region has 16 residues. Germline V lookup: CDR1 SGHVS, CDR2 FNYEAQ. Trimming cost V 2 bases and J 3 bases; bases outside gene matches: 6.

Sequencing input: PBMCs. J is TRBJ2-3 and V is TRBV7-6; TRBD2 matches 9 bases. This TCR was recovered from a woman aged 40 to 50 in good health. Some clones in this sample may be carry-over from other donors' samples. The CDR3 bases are TGTGCCAGCAGCTTAAATCCCAGCGGGAGGACAGATACGCAGTATTTT. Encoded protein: CASSLNPSGRTDTQYF.